This passage covers 7 T cell receptor beta chains from one sample sequenced in a study of tumor and adjacent non-tumor tissue in lung cancer (dated by TCRdb to the late 2010s). RNA was isolated from bulk unsorted tissue, and RNA quality was assessed with a NanoDrop ND-1000 and an Agilent 2100. Library construction relied on multiplex PCR. The run used an Illumina HiSeq 2500. TCRbeta libraries were constructed through three rounds of nested PCR with primers (Table S4) according to protocols modified from ARM-PCR. TCRdb reanalyzed the raw reads on its own, using fastp at Q25 for trimming and MiXCR for clone calling, and kept in-frame beta chains. When rows share a CDR3 protein, they turn into one entry using the most common DNA and genes. The sample data list about 200,000 distinct CDR3 sequences, and around 71% of these were observed just once. About 23% of the sample is taken by the ten largest. The material sequenced was lung tumor tissue. The receptors were sampled from a man in his sixties with non-small cell lung cancer.

The sample holds one count of this clonotype. At one boundary the junction diverges from the germline segment, which might be a read error. The V gene is TRBV4-2, the J gene TRBJ2-7; 9 positions agree with TRBD2. CDR3 length equals 14 residues. Per germline, CDR1 LGHNA and CDR2 YNFKEQ. The CDR3 loop is CTSSQGTSSYEQYF. CDR3 bases: TGTACCAGCAGCCAAGGGACTAGCTCCTACGAGCAATACTTC.

This chain joins TRBV6-1 and TRBJ2-4; 7 bases are a match to TRBD1. V lost 1 base and J lost 9; bases outside the gene matches: 15. Germline V gives CDR1 MNHNS, CDR2 SASEGT. This CDR3 is built from 17 residues. CDR3: CASSEDERAGGGGIQYF. DNA for the CDR3: TGTGCCAGCAGTGAAGACGAAAGGGCAGGGGGTGGAGGCATTCAGTACTTC.

This clonotype was observed a single time. V and J are TRBV5-5 and TRBJ1-1; D gene unclear. CDR3 length: 16 amino acids. V dropped 1 base and J dropped 5 bases, with 18 bases sitting between them. Germline CDR1 and CDR2: SGHKS and YYEKEE (reference sequence). DNA of the CDR3: TGTGCCAGCAGCTTGAATGTCGATAAAGAGGTTACTGAAGCTTTCTTT. Its translation: CASSLNVDKEVTEAFF.

With regard to this clonotype: A much bigger clone sits one base away, suggesting this may be a read error. The genes are TRBV6-1 and TRBJ2-3, with D possibly matching TRBD1 (5 bases). The length of the CDR3 is 12 residues. Germline-derived CDR1 and CDR2 are MNHNS and SASEGT. The CDR3 DNA sequence: TGTGCCAGCAGTTGGGGCACAGATACGCAGTTTTTT. Residues: CASSWGTDTQFF.

DNA for the CDR3: TGCAGCGTGGCACAGTTCCAAGAGACCCAGTACTTC. It specifies CSVAQFQETQYF. This chain connects TRBV29-1 to TRBJ2-5; D uncertain. V was clipped by 6 bases and J by 1 base, with 9 bases between them. In germline, CDR1 is SQVTM, CDR2 ANQGSEA. The CDR3 sequence is 12 residues long. The full variable domain, with the rest looked up from reference TRBV29-1 and TRBJ2-5, is SAVISQKPSRDICQRGTSLTIQCQVDSQVTMMFWYRQQPGQSLTLIATANQGSEATYESGFVIDKFPISRPNLTFSTLTVSNMSPEDSSIYLCSVAQFQETQYFGPGTRLLVL.

A remark on this clonotype: A much larger clone differs from this one at a single base, so this may be a read error. This CDR3 is missing its conserved last phenylalanine or tryptophan, likely due to a read error. This sequence joins TRBV6-1 and TRBJ1-6, with D perhaps matching TRBD1 (6 bases). Germline-derived CDR1 and CDR2 are MNHNS and SASEGT. V lost 6 bases, J lost 2 bases, and 8 bases lay in between. This CDR3 spans 14 amino acids. This CDR3 is CASSRTAYNSPLHL. In DNA, the CDR3 is TGTGCCAGCAGCCGGACAGCCTATAATTCACCCCTCCACTTA.

This clonotype was found a few times. CDR3 sequence reads: CSARLGASRGGDTQYF. In DNA form, the CDR3 reads TGCAGTGCTAGACTCGGCGCTTCCAGGGGCGGAGATACGCAGTATTTT. This chain uses TRBV20-1 with TRBJ2-3, with a weak D call TRBD1 (6 bases). The V end was cut by 2 bases, the J end by 5 bases, with 20 bases between. Germline V lookup: CDR1 DFQATT, CDR2 SNEGSKA (reference sequence). The CDR3 runs to 16 residues.